The 23 T cell receptor beta chains below come from one sample, sequenced in a study of blood T cell repertoires in COVID-19 (dated by TCRdb to the early 2020s). The protocol used for the library was the immunoSEQ multiplex PCR assay. TCRdb holds this immuneACCESS table with in-frame rearrangements only. Some clones are missing; in checked studies, unresolved V genes explain under half, and the rest has no known cause. This sample is represented by roughly 430,000 clones; more than 70% of them were singletons. Clones ranked in the top ten supply less than 1.5% of the sample. Sequencing used PBMCs or T cells enriched from blood (not recorded which). Receptors were obtained from a woman aged 18-30 years who had been exposed to COVID-19.

The V and J genes are TRBV7-9 and TRBJ1-5; 10 bases are shared with TRBD1. Germline V gene sequence: CDR1 SEHNR, CDR2 FQNEAQ (reference sequence). The CDR3 consists of 14 residues. J lost 5 bases, V lost 5 bases, and 3 bases had no gene match. CDR3 protein: CASSGTGVDQPQHF. CDR3 nucleotide sequence: TGTGCCAGCAGCGGGACAGGGGTAGATCAGCCCCAGCATTTT.

The gene calls are TRBV4-1 and TRBJ2-1, with TRBD2 identical over 7 bases. The CDR3 consists of 15 residues. Trimming removed 6 bases from V and 0 bases from J; junction bases left unmatched: 5. Germline loops: CDR1 MGHRA, CDR2 YSYEKL. The CDR3 DNA reads as TGCGCCAGCAGTACCGGACTAGACTCCTACAATGAGCAGTTCTTC. Its protein product is CASSTGLDSYNEQFF.

The V call is TRBV4-1, the J call TRBJ2-7; 8 bases are a match to TRBD2. The CDR3 is 16 residues long. Germline trimming cut 0 bases from V and 2 bases from J; bases unmatched to any gene: 6. Germline lookup yields CDR1 MGHRA and CDR2 YSYEKL. CDR3 residues: CASSQEGLAGAYEQYF. The CDR3 DNA is TGCGCCAGCAGCCAAGAGGGGCTAGCGGGCGCCTACGAGCAGTACTTC.

The V and J genes are TRBV7-8 and TRBJ2-7; possibly TRBD2 for D (6 bases). CDR3 length: 12 residues. Germline CDR1 is SGHVS and CDR2 is FQNEAQ. Trimming pared 4 bases from V and 4 bases from J, leaving 8 bases between. In DNA, the CDR3 is TGTGCCAGCAGCTGGGAGGTATACGAGCAGTACTTC. This encodes CASSWEVYEQYF.

The chain carries TRBV6-5 and TRBJ1-2; D not certain. Trimming took 8 bases from V and 0 from J, leaving 16 bases between them. The CDR3 extends over 15 amino acids. The germline gives CDR1 MNHEY, CDR2 SVGAGI. The CDR3 DNA follows: TGTGCCAGCGGGGTCGGGGTTATAGCTAACTATGGCTACACCTTC. This codes for CASGVGVIANYGYTF.

The chain uses TRBV6-5 and TRBJ2-5, with D possibly matching TRBD1 (5 bases). Germline loops: CDR1 MNHEY, CDR2 SVGAGI. V shed 2 bases and J shed 5 bases, with 12 bases lying between them. The CDR3 spans 14 residues. CDR3 in amino acids: CASSYGAERETQYF. The CDR3 region has the DNA TGTGCCAGCAGTTACGGGGCAGAGAGGGAGACCCAGTACTTC.

The rearrangement joins TRBV28 to TRBJ2-7, with 7 bases lining up with TRBD1. The CDR3 length is 14 residues. The germline gives CDR1 MDHEN, CDR2 SYDVKM. The J segment lost 4 bases and the V segment lost 4 bases, leaving 7 bases of the junction unmatched. In DNA, the CDR3 is TGTGCCAGCAGTTCAGGGGGTAGGCTATACGAGCAGTACTTC. Amino acids: CASSSGGRLYEQYF.

The chain couples TRBV24-1 to TRBJ2-3, with D perhaps TRBD1 (5 bases). The CDR3 sequence is 15 residues long. Germline CDR1 reads KGHDR; CDR2 reads SFDVKD. The ends were cut back, 10 bases at V and 5 bases at J, with 21 bases in the middle. The CDR3 bases are TGTGCCACAGAACAACAGGATTACCACGGAGATACGCAGTATTTT. Its protein is CATEQQDYHGDTQYF.

This chain links TRBV6-5 with TRBJ1-5; 8 nucleotides line up with TRBD1. CDR3 size: 15 residues. Germline trimming cut 6 bases from V and 4 bases from J; bases unmatched to any gene: 8. Germline values: CDR1 MNHEY, CDR2 SVGAGI. Written as DNA, the CDR3 is TGTGCCAGCAGCGGGGACAGGCTTGGTAATCAGCCCCAGCATTTT. Protein product: CASSGDRLGNQPQHF.

The CDR3 DNA is TGTGCCAGCAGTGACTCGGTCAGGGCGAGTGAGCAGTTCTTC. It yields the protein CASSDSVRASEQFF. The chain joins TRBV6-4 to TRBJ2-1; TRBD1 might be the D (5 bases). Looked up from germline, CDR1 is MRHNA and CDR2 is SNTAGT. This CDR3 contains 14 residues. The V end was cut by 0 bases, the J end by 9 bases, with 12 bases between.

The chain links TRBV27 to TRBJ1-2, with a tentative D call TRBD1 (5 bases). This CDR3 is 11 amino acids long. Germline loops: CDR1 MNHEY, CDR2 SMNVEV (reference sequence). V lost 5 bases, J lost 6 bases, and 7 bases lay in between. The CDR3 sequence is CASSPGHGYTF. The CDR3 region has the DNA TGTGCCAGCAGTCCAGGGCATGGCTACACCTTC.

DNA of the CDR3: TGTGCCAGCAGCTTGTTGACAGGGGGAGCAGCTAACTATGGCTACACCTTC. This sequence encodes CASSLLTGGAANYGYTF. This chain joins TRBV5-6 and TRBJ1-2, with TRBD1 matching over 9 bases. This CDR3 has 17 residues. The V gene's germline CDR1 is SGHDT and CDR2 YYEEEE. The ends lost 1 base at V and 0 bases at J; junction bases unmatched: 7.

This clone was detected once. The chain links TRBV30 to TRBJ2-2, with 8 bases aligning to TRBD1. Germline trimming cut 5 bases from V and 9 bases from J; bases unmatched to any gene: 11. The CDR3 contains 14 residues. Germline V CDR1 and CDR2: GTSNPN, SVGIG (reference sequence). The CDR3 region has the DNA TGTGCCTGGGACAGGGGAGGCATCTTCCGGGAGCTGTTTTTT. Translated: CAWDRGGIFRELFF. Complete variable domain (other parts from reference TRBV30 and TRBJ2-2): SQTIHQWPATLVQPVGSPLSLECTVEGTSNPNLYWYRQAAGRGLQLLFYSVGIGQISSEVPQNLSASRPQDRQFILSSKKLLLSDSGFYLCAWDRGGIFRELFFGEGSRLTVL.

J is TRBJ1-2 and V is TRBV28; 8 bases are a match to TRBD1. There are 17 residues in the CDR3. Looked up from germline, CDR1 is MDHEN and CDR2 is SYDVKM. With V trimmed by 3 bases and J by 3 bases, 12 bases remained unmatched. CDR3 loop: CASSFLTPAGGDYGYTF. The CDR3 bases are TGTGCCAGCAGTTTTTTAACGCCGGCAGGGGGCGACTATGGCTACACCTTC.

V and J are TRBV11-2 and TRBJ1-1, with TRBD1 matching over 10 bases. The junction had 8 bases not matched to a gene; V was cut back by 0 bases and J by 10 bases. The CDR3 is made up of 15 amino acids. CDR1 SGHAT and CDR2 FQNNGV come from the germline V gene. The CDR3 loop is CASSLDPSRDRGAFF. CDR3 in DNA: TGTGCCAGCAGCTTAGATCCCAGCCGGGACAGGGGAGCTTTCTTT.

This sequence joins TRBV6-6 and TRBJ2-1; 7 bases line up with TRBD2. The V gene end was trimmed by 5 bases and the J gene end by 2 bases; junction bases not matched to a gene: 6. This CDR3 contains 15 residues. CDR1 and CDR2 (germline): MNHNY, SVGAGI (reference sequence). CDR3: CASSQGLEAYNEQFF. The CDR3 coding sequence is TGTGCCAGCAGTCAAGGACTAGAAGCCTACAATGAGCAGTTCTTC.

The rearrangement uses TRBV29-1 and TRBJ2-7; 8 nucleotides line up with TRBD2. Germline trimming cut 0 bases from V and 1 base from J; bases unmatched to any gene: 5. The germline V gene encodes CDR1 SQVTM and CDR2 ANQGSEA. This CDR3 contains 15 residues. Here the CDR3 DNA reads TGCAGCGTTGAAGATCGCGGGAGGTGGTCCTACGAGCAGTACTTC. It specifies CSVEDRGRWSYEQYF.

CDR3 amino acids: CSVERGRAQETQYF. The CDR3 region has the DNA TGCAGCGTTGAACGCGGGAGAGCCCAAGAGACCCAGTACTTC. The chain combines TRBV29-1 with TRBJ2-5; 7 nucleotides line up with TRBD2. The V gene's germline CDR1 is SQVTM and CDR2 ANQGSEA. Unmatched junction bases numbered 4, after V lost 2 bases and J lost 1 base. CDR3 size: 14 residues.

V and J are TRBV6-5 and TRBJ2-7; 10 nucleotides line up with TRBD2. V dropped 2 bases and J dropped 2; count of bases not matched to a gene: 6. The germline V gene has CDR1 MNHEY and CDR2 SVGAGI. This CDR3 is 16 amino acids long. The CDR3 DNA is TGTGCCAGCAGTTACGCCAGCGGGAGGGCAACCTACGAGCAGTACTTC. Its translation: CASSYASGRATYEQYF.

This chain connects TRBV27 to TRBJ2-7; weak D call: TRBD1 (6 bases). Germline CDR1 and CDR2: MNHEY and SMNVEV (reference sequence). The CDR3 loop spans 13 amino acids. The V end was cut by 8 bases, the J end by 5 bases, with 16 bases between. Here the CDR3 reads CASREQGFDEQYF. The CDR3 DNA reads as TGTGCCAGCCGCGAACAGGGTTTCGACGAGCAGTACTTC.

This rearrangement joins TRBV14 to TRBJ2-7, with 7 bases lining up with TRBD2. Germline V CDR1 and CDR2: SGHDN, FVKESK. With V trimmed by 0 bases and J by 3 bases, 11 bases remained unmatched. The CDR3 has 17 amino acids. This CDR3 reads CASSQDPLGGTDYEQYF. As DNA, the CDR3 is TGTGCCAGCAGCCAAGACCCTCTGGGGGGGACGGACTACGAGCAGTACTTC.

The rearrangement uses TRBV9 and TRBJ1-2, with TRBD1 matching over 9 bases. Unmatched junction bases numbered 10, after V lost 7 bases and J lost 0 bases. CDR1 and CDR2 from the germline V gene are SGDLS and YYNGEE. The CDR3 totals 16 residues. The CDR3 loop is CASDPGQGHPNYGYTF. Written as DNA, the CDR3 is TGTGCCAGCGATCCGGGACAGGGCCACCCTAACTATGGCTACACCTTC.

This chain uses TRBV9 with TRBJ2-7, with 10 bases identical to TRBD1. CDR1 SGDLS and CDR2 YYNGEE come from the germline V gene. The CDR3 has 14 residues. Losses at the gene ends were 3 bases for V and 5 bases for J; bases not matched to a gene: 5. The chain's CDR3 is CASSARDRGDEQYF. The CDR3 DNA reads as TGTGCCAGCAGCGCGCGGGACAGGGGAGACGAGCAGTACTTC.